What follows are 28 T cell receptor beta chains derived from one specimen sequenced in a study of blood T cells in healthy people across ages. Primed by a sample-barcoded 5' primer and a J-beta primer mix, a second PCR proceeded for 7 to 11 cycles. One entry per CDR3 protein, called by TCRdb with MiXCR from the 5' RACE reads. The sample yields roughly 1,800,000 distinct CDR3 sequences, 49% seen once. Sequenced: blood. These receptors were obtained from a woman between 40 and 50 years old in good health.

This clonotype was seen only a few times. J is TRBJ2-3 and V is TRBV11-2; tentative D call: TRBD1 (6 bases). The CDR3 consists of 17 residues. The germline V gene has CDR1 SGHAT and CDR2 FQNNGV. V dropped 2 bases and J dropped 1 base, with 16 bases sitting between them. The CDR3 spells CASSLLGDKGRTDTQYF. The DNA of the CDR3 is TGTGCCAGCAGCTTATTGGGGGACAAGGGACGCACAGATACGCAGTATTTT.

This clonotype has more than one count but fewer than ten. The J gene is TRBJ1-4, the V gene TRBV7-2, with D unclear. V lost 2 bases to trimming and J lost 6 bases, with 7 bases between them. Germline V gene sequence: CDR1 SGHTA, CDR2 FQGNSA. The CDR3 is made up of 13 amino acids. In DNA form, the CDR3 reads TGTGCCAGCAGCTTATATCGGGATGAAAAACTGTTTTTT. Translation gives CASSLYRDEKLFF.

The chain recombines TRBV6-2 or TRBV6-3 with TRBJ2-7, with 9 positions matching TRBD2. The last part of the DNA fits TRBJ2-5 better; the J call may be wrong. CDR1 and CDR2 (germline): MNHEY, SVGEGT. This CDR3 is 17 amino acids long. The CDR3 nucleotides read TGTGCCAGCAGCTACCCCCGGTTGCGGGGGGGGCAAGAGACCCAGTACTTC. Translated: CASSYPRLRGGQETQYF.

The chain is built from TRBV5-1 and TRBJ2-3; D uncertain. Germline-derived CDR1 and CDR2 are SGHRS and YFSETQ. The CDR3 contains 12 residues. Deletions cut 5 bases from V and 6 bases from J, with 10 bases between. CDR3 nucleotide sequence: TGCGCCAGCAGGCCCAACGCTGATACGCAGTATTTT. This sequence encodes CASRPNADTQYF.

The CDR3 reads CASSQDAFQNTEAFF. The CDR3 region has the DNA TGCGCCAGCAGCCAAGATGCCTTTCAGAACACTGAAGCTTTCTTT. V usage is TRBV4-3 and J usage is TRBJ1-1; D gene unclear. Germline V CDR1 and CDR2: LGHNA, YSLEER. V was clipped by 0 bases and J by 1 base, with 9 bases between them. CDR3 size: 15 residues.

V is TRBV28 and J is TRBJ2-7; 8 bases match TRBD1. V dropped 1 base and J dropped 4; count of bases not matched to a gene: 6. Per the germline V gene, CDR1 is MDHEN and CDR2 is SYDVKM. The CDR3 runs to 15 residues. CDR3 DNA sequence: TGTGCCAGCAGTTTATCGGGCAGGGGGCATTACGAGCAGTACTTC. Protein product: CASSLSGRGHYEQYF. The full variable domain, completed using reference TRBV28 and TRBJ2-7, is DVKVTQSSRYLVKRTGEKVFLECVQDMDHENMFWYRQDPGLGLRLIYFSYDVKMKEKGDIPEGYSVSREKKERFSLILESASTNQTSMYLCASSLSGRGHYEQYFGPGTRLTVT.

V is TRBV4-3 and J is TRBJ2-5; D is perhaps TRBD2 (6 bases). Germline CDR1 reads LGHNA; CDR2 reads YSLEER. This CDR3 contains 19 residues. V was cut by 1 base and J by 2 bases, with 23 bases left in between. CDR3 in amino acids: CASSQAWVDGGSPQETQYF. The CDR3 coding sequence is TGCGCCAGCAGCCAAGCTTGGGTGGATGGAGGGAGCCCGCAAGAGACCCAGTACTTC.

V is TRBV28 and J is TRBJ1-2; D gene uncertain. Trimming stripped 7 bases from V and 6 bases from J, with 21 bases between. Germline V lookup: CDR1 MDHEN, CDR2 SYDVKM. There are 15 residues in the CDR3. The CDR3 DNA follows: TGTGCCAGCAACGTCCCGGGCCCAGTTTCCCATGGCTACACCTTC. Its protein product is CASNVPGPVSHGYTF.

V is TRBV7-9 and J is TRBJ1-2, with 8 bases fitting TRBD1. J gave up 4 bases and V 3 bases, and 10 bases lay outside the gene matches. Germline CDR1 SEHNR, CDR2 FQNEAQ (reference sequence). The CDR3 sequence is 16 residues long. CDR3 sequence reads: CASSFYPDRGSYGYTF. CDR3 in DNA: TGTGCCAGCAGCTTCTATCCAGACAGGGGATCCTATGGCTACACCTTC.

Turning to this clonotype: One end of the junction fails to match germline, which may point to a read error. This rearrangement joins TRBV6-2 or TRBV6-3 to TRBJ2-6, with 7 bases matching TRBD1. Germline CDR1 is MNHEY and CDR2 is SVGEGT. The CDR3 runs to 17 residues. The CDR3 DNA reads TGTGCCAGCAGCACCGGGACAGCTACTTCTGGGGCCAGCGTCCTGACTTTC. Protein sequence: CASSTGTATSGASVLTF.

This clonotype was observed a handful of times. The gene calls are TRBV11-2 and TRBJ1-2; no firm D call. Per germline, CDR1 SGHAT and CDR2 FQNNGV. With 2 bases removed from V and 7 bases from J, the gap between germline ends came to 11 bases. This CDR3 is 13 amino acids long. CDR3 loop: CASSLQVVGGYTF. CDR3 nucleotide sequence: TGTGCCAGCAGCTTACAAGTGGTCGGTGGCTACACCTTC.

The J gene is TRBJ1-2, the V gene TRBV5-1; 7 positions agree with TRBD1. Looked up from germline, CDR1 is SGHRS and CDR2 is YFSETQ. Trimming removed 2 bases from V and 3 bases from J; junction bases left unmatched: 4. This CDR3 has 14 residues. The CDR3 DNA sequence: TGCGCCAGCAGCTTCGGGGACAGCTACTATGGCTACACCTTC. Amino acids: CASSFGDSYYGYTF. Based on the CDR3 plus reference TRBV5-1 and TRBJ1-2, the full variable domain is KAGVTQTPRYLIKTRGQQVTLSCSPISGHRSVSWYQQTPGQGLQFLFEYFSETQRNKGNFPGRFSGRQFSNSRSEMNVSTLELGDSALYLCASSFGDSYYGYTFGSGTRLTVV.

The chain couples TRBV20-1 to TRBJ2-5; D is ambiguous. Trimming shortened V by 6 bases and J by 0 bases, and 5 bases separated the two germline ends. The length of the CDR3 is 11 residues. CDR1 and CDR2 from the germline V gene are DFQATT and SNEGSKA (reference sequence). The CDR3 here is CSALHQETQYF. CDR3 DNA: TGCAGTGCCCTACACCAAGAGACCCAGTACTTC.

This clonotype was recorded many times. The chain has TRBV6-4 and TRBJ2-3; the match to TRBD1 covers 9 bases. The CDR3 runs 15 residues. The V segment lost 7 bases and the J segment 0 bases; nucleotides outside the gene matches: 5. Germline V gene sequence: CDR1 MRHNA, CDR2 SNTAGT. CDR3 sequence (DNA): TGTGCCAGCAAAGCGACAGGGGGAAGCACAGATACGCAGTATTTT. This codes for CASKATGGSTDTQYF.

The J gene is TRBJ1-2, the V gene TRBV3-1; 10 nucleotides align to TRBD1. Trimming at V came to 3 bases and at J to 7 bases, leaving 8 bases not matched to a gene. The CDR3 sequence is 15 residues long. In germline, CDR1 is LGHDT, CDR2 YNNKEL (reference sequence). The CDR3 DNA is TGTGCCAGCAGCCAGCGTAGGACAGGGGGTATTGGCTACACCTTC. As protein: CASSQRRTGGIGYTF.

The genes are TRBV3-1 and TRBJ1-2; D not resolved. The CDR3 consists of 11 residues. Germline values: CDR1 LGHDT, CDR2 YNNKEL (reference sequence). V gave up 3 bases and J gave up 8 bases, with 7 bases separating them. CDR3 protein: CASSHGNGYTF. CDR3 nucleotide sequence: TGTGCCAGCAGCCATGGAAACGGCTACACCTTC.

V gene TRBV9 combines with J gene TRBJ2-3; 7 bases are a match to TRBD1. The germline CDR1 and CDR2 sequences are SGDLS and YYNGEE. V trimming: 0 bases; J trimming: 4 bases; junction bases outside the gene matches: 5. This CDR3 has 15 amino acids. CDR3 region: CASSVGGGDPDTQYF. CDR3 nucleotide sequence: TGTGCCAGCAGCGTAGGAGGGGGCGACCCAGATACGCAGTATTTT. Full variable domain (remainder filled in from reference TRBV9 and TRBJ2-3): DSGVTQTPKHLITATGQRVTLRCSPRSGDLSVYWYQQSLDQGLQFLIQYYNGEERAKGNILERFSAQQFPDLHSELNLSSLELGDSALYFCASSVGGGDPDTQYFGPGTRLTVL.

The chain is built from TRBV2 and TRBJ1-2, with a weak D call TRBD1 (6 bases). CDR3 size: 14 residues. Germline V gives CDR1 SNHLY, CDR2 FYNNEI. V lost 5 bases to trimming and J lost 6 bases, with 16 bases between them. CDR3 sequence reads: CASSRDTGTDGYTF. The CDR3 DNA follows: TGTGCCAGCAGTCGGGATACAGGGACTGATGGCTACACCTTC.

This clonotype was seen a handful of times. The chain recombines TRBV11-2 with TRBJ1-2; D is uncertain. With 1 base removed from V and 0 bases from J, the gap between germline ends came to 12 bases. CDR1 is SGHAT, CDR2 FQNNGV, per germline. The CDR3 has 16 amino acids. This chain's CDR3 is CASSLALRTSNYGYTF. The CDR3 bases are TGTGCCAGCAGCTTAGCTCTCAGGACTTCTAACTATGGCTACACCTTC.

This chain uses TRBV6-6 with TRBJ1-1, with D possibly TRBD1 on 5 matching bases. The germline V gene has CDR1 MNHNY and CDR2 SVGAGI (reference sequence). The length of the CDR3 is 15 residues. V lost 6 bases and J lost 1, with 15 bases in between. For the CDR3, the DNA is TGTGCCAGCAGCCCGGGGGGTGCTACGAACACTGAAGCTTTCTTT. It encodes CASSPGGATNTEAFF.

The chain recombines TRBV2 with TRBJ1-5; D call uncertain. Trimming stripped 1 base from V and 1 base from J, with 14 bases between. This CDR3 is built from 17 residues. The germline V gene encodes CDR1 SNHLY and CDR2 FYNNEI. DNA of the CDR3: TGTGCCAGCAGTGAAGAGTCAGGCCGTCTCAGCAATCAGCCCCAGCATTTT. This encodes CASSEESGRLSNQPQHF.

This clonotype was counted once. V and J are TRBV5-1 and TRBJ2-5; 11 bases are a match to TRBD1. V was clipped by 3 bases and J by 3 bases; unmatched bases: 4. The CDR3 has 15 residues. CDR1 and CDR2 from the germline V gene are SGHRS and YFSETQ. The CDR3 coding sequence is TGCGCCAGCAGCTGGCGGACAGGGGGCGAAGAGACCCAGTACTTC. Protein product: CASSWRTGGEETQYF.

This clonotype turned up a few times. This rearrangement joins TRBV12-3 or TRBV12-4 to TRBJ2-1; the D is unclear. Trimming left V 6 bases short and J 2 bases short, with 11 bases between. The CDR3 covers 14 residues. CDR3 DNA: TGTGCCAGCAGCGGACGATGGACCTACAATGAGCAGTTCTTC. It codes for CASSGRWTYNEQFF.

The V and J genes are TRBV13 and TRBJ2-3, with TRBD2 matching 8 bases. In germline, CDR1 is PRHDT, CDR2 FYEKMQ (reference sequence). The CDR3 has 16 amino acids. V lost 1 base and J lost 5; bases outside the gene matches: 8. CDR3 sequence: CASSLAPRGGQDTQYF. CDR3 nucleotide sequence: TGTGCCAGCAGCTTAGCCCCCCGCGGGGGGCAAGATACGCAGTATTTT.

The chain joins TRBV5-1 to TRBJ2-3; D uncertain. Germline V gene data show CDR1 as SGHRS and CDR2 as YFSETQ. The CDR3 length is 15 residues. V lost 4 bases to trimming and J lost 3 bases, with 15 bases between them. The CDR3 sequence is CASSLGISWTDTQYF. In nucleotides, the CDR3 is TGCGCCAGCAGCCTGGGGATATCTTGGACAGATACGCAGTATTTT.

This sequence joins TRBV9 and TRBJ1-1; D is uncertain. This CDR3 comprises 14 residues. Germline V gives CDR1 SGDLS, CDR2 YYNGEE. V was cut by 1 base and J by 3 bases, with 10 bases left in between. CDR3 nucleotide sequence: TGTGCCAGCAGCGTAAAAGGGAAGGACACTGAAGCTTTCTTT. Its translation is CASSVKGKDTEAFF.

This clonotype appeared a few times. This chain connects TRBV21-1 to TRBJ2-4; the table gives TRBD1 as D, unverified against the DNA. TRBV21-1 is labeled a pseudogene. The CDR3 covers 24 residues. CDR3 protein: CASSKRSSPRPTEGTGLTKNIQYF. In DNA, the CDR3 is TGTGCCAGCAGCAAAAGGAGCAGCCCCCGTCCGACCGAGGGGACAGGGTTGACCAAAAACATTCAGTACTTC.

This clonotype was counted a few times. The rearrangement links TRBV7-6 to TRBJ2-3; 9 bases line up with TRBD2. The CDR3 has 17 amino acids. CDR1 SGHVS and CDR2 FNYEAQ come from the germline V gene. V dropped 5 bases and J dropped 2; count of bases not matched to a gene: 11. This CDR3 is CASSISSGGFLTDTQYF. The CDR3 DNA is TGTGCCAGCAGCATCAGTAGCGGGGGATTTCTCACAGATACGCAGTATTTT.